This T cell receptor beta chain appears in the sequencing data of a study of T-cell reconstitution after alpha-beta-depleted transplantation in children. V was clipped by 5 bases and J by 11 bases, with 13 bases between them. This CDR3 comprises 13 residues. The sample holds a few counts of this clonotype. Unique molecular identifiers were used in preparing the TCRbeta library. TCRdb re-called the PCR reads through MiXCR, storing one row per CDR3 protein. The sample records some 490,000 distinct CDR3 sequences, around an eighth being singletons. The gene calls are TRBV12-3 or TRBV12-4 and TRBJ1-6; unclear D gene. The starting material was PBMCs from the stem cell graft donor, obtained from the stem cell graft. The receptor was isolated from a human donor who donated a stem cell graft to a child with combined immunodeficiency. The CDR3 is CASSRSGSPPLHF. DNA for the CDR3: TGTGCCAGCAGTCGCTCGGGGAGCCCACCCCTCCACTTT.